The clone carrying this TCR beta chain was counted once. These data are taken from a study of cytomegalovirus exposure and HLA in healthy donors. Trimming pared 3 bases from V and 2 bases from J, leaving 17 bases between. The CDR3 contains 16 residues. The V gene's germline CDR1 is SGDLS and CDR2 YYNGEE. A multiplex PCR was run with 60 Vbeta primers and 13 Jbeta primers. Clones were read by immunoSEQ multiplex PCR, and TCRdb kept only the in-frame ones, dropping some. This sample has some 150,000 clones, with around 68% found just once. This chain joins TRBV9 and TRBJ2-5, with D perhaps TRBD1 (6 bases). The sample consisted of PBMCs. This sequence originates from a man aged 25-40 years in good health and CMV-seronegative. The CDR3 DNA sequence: TGTGCCAGCAGCGCGCAAAGGGGGTCTGCACAAGAGACCCAGTACTTC. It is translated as CASSAQRGSAQETQYF. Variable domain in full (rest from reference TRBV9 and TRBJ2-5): DSGVTQTPKHLITATGQRVTLRCSPRSGDLSVYWYQQSLDQGLQFLIQYYNGEERAKGNILERFSAQQFPDLHSELNLSSLELGDSALYFCASSAQRGSAQETQYFGPGTRLLVL.